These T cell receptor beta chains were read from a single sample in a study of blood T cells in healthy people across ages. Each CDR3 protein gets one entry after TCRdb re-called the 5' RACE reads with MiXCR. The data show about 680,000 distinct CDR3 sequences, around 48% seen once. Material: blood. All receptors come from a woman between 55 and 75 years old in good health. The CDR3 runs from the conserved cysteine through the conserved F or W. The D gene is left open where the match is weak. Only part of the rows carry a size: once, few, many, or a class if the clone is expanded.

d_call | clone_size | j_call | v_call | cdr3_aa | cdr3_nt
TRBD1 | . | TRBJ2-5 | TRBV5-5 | CASSLSPTRQGSQETQYF | TGTGCCAGCAGCTTGTCTCCGACGCGACAGGGGTCCCAAGAGACCCAGTACTTC
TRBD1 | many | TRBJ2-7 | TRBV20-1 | CSARDVTGGFSYEQYF | TGCAGTGCTAGAGATGTCACAGGGGGGTTTTCCTACGAGCAGTACTTC
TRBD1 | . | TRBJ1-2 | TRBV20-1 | CSAGWGQGSGYTF | TGCAGTGCGGGGTGGGGACAGGGGAGCGGCTACACCTTC
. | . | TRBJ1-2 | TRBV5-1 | CASSKTVETSISGYTF | TGCGCCAGCAGCAAAACCGTTGAGACGTCAATATCTGGCTACACCTTC
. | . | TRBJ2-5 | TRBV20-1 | CSARLSGRETQYF | TGCAGTGCTAGATTAAGCGGTCGGGAGACCCAGTACTTC
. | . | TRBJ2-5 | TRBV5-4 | CASSLQGDETQYF | TGTGCCAGCAGCCTACAGGGTGATGAGACCCAGTACTTC
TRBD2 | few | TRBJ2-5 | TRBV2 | CASSEALAAQYF | TGTGCCAGCAGTGAAGCGCTAGCGGCCCAGTACTTC
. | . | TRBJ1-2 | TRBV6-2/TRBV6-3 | CASSYSGTVPYGYTF | TGTGCCAGCAGTTACTCAGGGACCGTCCCCTATGGCTACACCTTC
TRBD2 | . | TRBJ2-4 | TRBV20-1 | CSARTSAKNIQYF | TGCAGTGCTAGGACTAGCGCCAAAAACATTCAGTACTTC
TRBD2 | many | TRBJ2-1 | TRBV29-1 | CSVRTSGNEQFF | TGCAGCGTCAGGACTAGCGGAAATGAGCAGTTCTTC
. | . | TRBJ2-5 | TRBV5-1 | CASSLGIKETQYF | TGCGCCAGCAGCTTGGGTATAAAGGAGACCCAGTACTTC
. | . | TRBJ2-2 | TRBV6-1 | CASGETTRAGELFF | TGTGCCAGCGGCGAGACTACCCGGGCCGGGGAGCTGTTTTTT
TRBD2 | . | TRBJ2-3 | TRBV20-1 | CSARDPSGREHTDTQYF | TGCAGTGCTAGAGATCCTAGCGGGAGGGAACACACAGATACGCAGTATTTT
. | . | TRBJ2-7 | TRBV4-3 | CASSQDGVSEQYF | TGCGCCAGCAGCCAAGATGGGGTGAGCGAGCAGTACTTC
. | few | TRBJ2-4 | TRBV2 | CASSDSRTKNIQYF | TGTGCCAGCAGTGACAGCAGAACCAAAAACATTCAGTACTTC
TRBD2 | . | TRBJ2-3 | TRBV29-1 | CSVEELAGVADTQYF | TGCAGCGTTGAAGAGCTAGCGGGAGTGGCAGATACGCAGTATTTT
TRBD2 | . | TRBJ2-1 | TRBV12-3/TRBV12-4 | CASSSIAGTYNEQFF | TGTGCCAGCAGTTCTATAGCGGGAACCTACAATGAGCAGTTCTTC
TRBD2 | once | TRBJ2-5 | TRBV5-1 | CASSYGLAGPQETQYF | TGCGCCAGCAGCTATGGGCTAGCGGGACCACAAGAGACCCAGTACTTC
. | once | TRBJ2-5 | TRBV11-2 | CASSLEPAANRKQETQYF | TGTGCCAGCAGCTTAGAACCAGCGGCCAATAGAAAGCAAGAGACCCAGTACTTC
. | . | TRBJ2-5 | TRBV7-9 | CASSQMRRDNNEQYF | TGTGCCAGCAGCCAAATGCGGAGGGACAACAATGAGCAGTACTTC
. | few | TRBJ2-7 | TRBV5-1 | CASSRSLGVYEQYF | TGCGCCAGCAGCAGAAGTTTAGGGGTATACGAGCAGTACTTC
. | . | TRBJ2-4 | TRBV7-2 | CASSLRQDMVVRNIQYF | TGTGCCAGCAGTCTCCGACAGGACATGGTTGTTAGAAACATTCAGTACTTC
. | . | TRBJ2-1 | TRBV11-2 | CASSFERAVDNEQFF | TGTGCCAGCAGCTTCGAGAGGGCCGTAGACAATGAGCAGTTCTTC
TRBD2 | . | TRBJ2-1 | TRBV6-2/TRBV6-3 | CASTAHFSGRARSNEQFF | TGTGCCAGCACCGCCCATTTTAGCGGGAGGGCACGGAGCAATGAGCAGTTCTTC
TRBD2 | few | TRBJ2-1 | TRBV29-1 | CSDTSDLYNEQFF | TGCAGCGACACTAGCGACCTCTACAATGAGCAGTTCTTC
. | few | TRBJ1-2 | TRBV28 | CANSFRGYGYTF | TGTGCCAACAGTTTCCGGGGCTATGGCTACACCTTC
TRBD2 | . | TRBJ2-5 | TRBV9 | CASSALMTSGRAGNEQYF | TGTGCCAGCAGCGCCCTAATGACTAGCGGGAGGGCGGGGAATGAGCAGTACTTC
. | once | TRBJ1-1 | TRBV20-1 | CSAPVAGSGAFF | TGCAGTGCGCCGGTTGCGGGTTCGGGGGCTTTCTTT
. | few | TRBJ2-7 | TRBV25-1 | CASSAGPSYEQYF | TGTGCCAGCAGTGCGGGGCCGTCCTACGAGCAGTACTTC
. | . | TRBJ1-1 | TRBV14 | CASSQDLGTLMNTEAFF | TGTGCCAGCAGCCAAGATTTAGGGACGCTTATGAACACTGAAGCTTTCTTT
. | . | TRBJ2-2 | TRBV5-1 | CASSLALTGHNTGELFF | TGCGCCAGCAGCTTGGCCCTCACAGGGCACAACACCGGGGAGCTGTTTTTT
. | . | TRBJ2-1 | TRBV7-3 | CASSKQGGGGHFYNEQFF | TGTGCCAGCAGCAAACAAGGGGGAGGCGGCCACTTCTACAATGAGCAGTTCTTC
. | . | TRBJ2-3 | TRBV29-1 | CSTTGVAGETDTQYF | TGCAGCACGACAGGGGTAGCGGGAGAAACAGATACGCAGTATTTT
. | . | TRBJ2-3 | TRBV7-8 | CASSLASTGLGDTQYF | TGTGCCAGCAGCTTAGCGAGTACAGGCCTAGGGGATACGCAGTATTTT
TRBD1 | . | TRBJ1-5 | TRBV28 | CASSPPDRGPSQPQHF | TGTGCCAGCAGTCCCCCGGACAGGGGGCCTTCCCAGCCCCAGCATTTT
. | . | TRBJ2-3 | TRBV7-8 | CASSLFTANTDTQYF | TGTGCCAGCAGCTTATTCACGGCAAACACAGATACGCAGTATTTT
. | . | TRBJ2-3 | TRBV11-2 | CASSPPLQTPGTQYF | TGTGCCAGCAGCCCACCCCTCCAAACTCCCGGCACGCAGTATTTT
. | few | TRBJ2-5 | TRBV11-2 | CASSVGRLQWQTQYF | TGTGCCAGCTCGGTGGGTAGACTCCAATGGCAGACCCAGTACTTC
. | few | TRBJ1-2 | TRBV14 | CASSAGTRLGYTF | TGTGCCAGCAGTGCGGGGACACGACTCGGCTACACCTTC
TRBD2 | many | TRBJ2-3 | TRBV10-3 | CAISESKREVANTQYF | TGTGCCATCAGTGAGTCTAAGCGGGAGGTTGCCAATACGCAGTATTTT
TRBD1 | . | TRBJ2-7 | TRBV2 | CASRSGQGGYEQYF | TGTGCCAGCAGATCAGGACAGGGTGGCTACGAGCAGTACTTC
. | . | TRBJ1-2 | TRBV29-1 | CSVEAGDYGYTF | TGCAGCGTTGAGGCAGGGGACTATGGCTACACCTTC
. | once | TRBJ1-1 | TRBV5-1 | CAGSFDGGNTEAFF | TGCGCCGGCAGCTTCGACGGGGGGAACACTGAAGCTTTCTTT
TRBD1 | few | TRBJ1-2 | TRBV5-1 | CASRGQGAGDGYTF | TGCGCCAGCAGGGGACAGGGGGCAGGAGATGGCTACACCTTC
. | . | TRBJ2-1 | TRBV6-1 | CASRGVRVYNEQFF | TGTGCCAGCAGAGGGGTTCGAGTCTACAATGAGCAGTTCTTC
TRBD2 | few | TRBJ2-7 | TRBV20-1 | CSARDQTSGSYEQYF | TGCAGTGCTAGAGATCAGACTAGCGGCTCCTACGAGCAGTACTTC
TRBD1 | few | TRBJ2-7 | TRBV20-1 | CSAKTGGSYEQYF | TGCAGTGCAAAGACAGGGGGCAGTTACGAGCAGTACTTC
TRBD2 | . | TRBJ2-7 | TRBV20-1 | CSARQAGVGYEQYF | TGCAGTGCTAGACAAGCGGGAGTTGGCTACGAGCAGTACTTC
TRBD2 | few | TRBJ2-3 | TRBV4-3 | CASSTGGGRTDTQYF | TGCGCTAGCAGTACCGGGGGGGGTCGGACAGATACGCAGTATTTT
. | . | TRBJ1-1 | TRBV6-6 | CASTVGALTEAFF | TGTGCCAGCACGGTAGGGGCGCTCACTGAAGCTTTCTTT
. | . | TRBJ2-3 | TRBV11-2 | CASSLFGQSNAPDTQYF | TGTGCCAGCAGCTTATTCGGACAGTCTAACGCTCCAGATACGCAGTATTTT
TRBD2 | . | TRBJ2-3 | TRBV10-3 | CAIKTGGSTDTQYF | TGTGCCATCAAAACGGGAGGTTCCACAGATACGCAGTATTTT
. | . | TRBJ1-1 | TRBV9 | CASSVLAGGAEAFF | TGTGCCAGCAGCGTCCTAGCTGGGGGCGCTGAAGCTTTCTTT
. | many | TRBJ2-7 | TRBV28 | CASSLQGSYEQYF | TGTGCCAGCAGCTTACAGGGTTCCTACGAGCAGTACTTC
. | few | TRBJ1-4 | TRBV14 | CASSQDLRATNEKLFF | TGTGCCAGCAGCCAAGATCTCCGTGCAACTAATGAAAAACTGTTTTTT
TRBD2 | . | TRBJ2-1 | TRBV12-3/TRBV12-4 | CASSFRGGRHEQFF | TGTGCCAGCAGTTTTCGCGGCGGGAGGCACGAGCAGTTCTTC
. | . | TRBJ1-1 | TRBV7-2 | CASSPSDRLNTEAFF | TGTGCCAGCAGCCCCTCCGACAGACTGAACACTGAAGCTTTCTTT
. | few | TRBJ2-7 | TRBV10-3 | CAIKKENTGSYEQYF | TGTGCCATCAAAAAGGAAAACACAGGGTCTTACGAGCAGTACTTC